The text below deals with one TCR beta chain. Trimming shortened V by 3 bases and J by 3 bases, and 8 bases separated the two germline ends. Germline-derived CDR1 and CDR2 are LNHDA and SQIVND (reference sequence). The CDR3 covers 13 residues. This record comes from a study of shared clonotypes between healthy human individuals. The protocol was immunoSEQ multiplex PCR, while the TCRdb copy is restricted to in-frame clones and leaves out a portion. This sample has some 900,000 clones, with 76% found just once. The source material was memory CD4+ T cells sorted from blood. The subset denotes: CD45RA-negative fraction. The clonotype comes from a man aged 18 to 35 in good health. This chain links TRBV19 with TRBJ2-5; D unresolved. DNA of the CDR3: TGTGCCAGTAGTATTACTCTCAAAGAGACCCAGTACTTC. Translated: CASSITLKETQYF.